Given below is one T cell receptor (beta chain) in context. These data come from a study of blood T cell repertoires in COVID-19. Study at large: Sample material is recorded as cDNA or gDNA derived from T cells, B-cell-depleted T cells, or PBMCs.

In the study's own analysis: Quantification of nucleated cells was approximated via reference gene primer amplification. Produced via immunoSEQ multiplex PCR; TCRdb's table is partial and in-frame only. V and J calls and clone size are those listed in that table; D and trimming were worked out from the DNA. The sample yields 110,000 or so clones, more than 75% seen once. Germline V gives CDR1 MNHNY, CDR2 SVGAGI (reference sequence). The CDR3 sequence is 16 residues long. Trimming took 6 bases from V and 2 from J; bases not matched to a gene: 5. The sample comprised peripheral blood. This sequence joins TRBV6-6 and TRBJ1-6, with 9 nucleotides matching TRBD1. This receptor was obtained from a woman in her forties or fifties with acute or convalescent COVID-19. Here the CDR3 DNA reads TGTGCCAGCAGCCCGGGACAGGGCACCTATAATTCACCCCTCCACTTT. Protein product: CASSPGQGTYNSPLHF.